This TCR beta chain was recovered during a study of T-cell memory formation after mild COVID-19. This clonotype was counted only a few times. The antigen is unknown. Study-wide results and limits: Clones contracting day 15 to 85 were balanced CD4/CD8; later expanders leaned CD4+. Confirmation was lacking for SARS-CoV-2 specificity of second-wave clones that peaked on day 37.

The CDR3 sequence is 12 residues long. Germline CDR1 SEHNR, CDR2 FQNEAQ (reference sequence). V gave up 1 base and J gave up 7 bases, with 6 bases separating them. Researchers used 5'RACE with constant-segment primers to make TCR alpha and TCR beta cDNA libraries that carry sample barcodes and UMIs. TCRdb reprocessed the 5' RACE reads with MiXCR, giving one entry per CDR3 protein. The sample contains a few hundred thousand distinct CDR3 sequences, 15% to 20% of which appear only once. The chain is built from TRBV7-9 and TRBJ2-3; D is ambiguous. This clonotype originated in a man between 18 and 29 years old who had mild COVID-19 (a few samples of this study predate the infection). Cell type and time point are not known. Material for sequencing was PBMCs or a T cell subset sorted from them (not recorded which). CDR3 sequence (DNA): TGTGCCAGCAGCTTAGAGTCGTATACGCAGTATTTT. This gives the protein CASSLESYTQYF.